This T cell receptor beta chain was identified in a study of T cells in Graves' hyperthyroidism and ophthalmopathy. The study, taken as a whole, reports: Blood also showed most of the thyroid clonotypes that were expanded above 0.001. The model's output predicted ophthalmopathy at a median of 6.5 months prior to onset.

RNA transcripts gave rise to amplified TCR beta CDR3 regions. An initial round of RT-PCR targeting the TCR CDR3 relied on the HTBI primer set. A single record per CDR3 protein comes from TCRdb applying MiXCR to the multiplex PCR reads. Of some 510,000 distinct CDR3 sequences listed, around 20% are singletons. It was uncontrolled infection, other autoimmune disease, pregnancy or lactation that excluded patients. V lost 6 bases and J 2 bases, leaving 14 bases between the germline ends. CDR3 size: 14 residues. Germline assignment: CDR1 MNHNS and CDR2 SASEGT. This clonotype appeared many times. Its antigen is currently unknown.

Sequencing used blood. This chain joins TRBV6-1 and TRBJ2-7; tentatively, D is TRBD1 (6 bases). This TCR came from a man between 18 and 29 years old with Graves' hyperthyroidism. CDR3: CASSPGTFAYEQYF. In DNA, the CDR3 is TGTGCCAGCAGCCCTGGGACATTCGCCTACGAGCAGTACTTC.